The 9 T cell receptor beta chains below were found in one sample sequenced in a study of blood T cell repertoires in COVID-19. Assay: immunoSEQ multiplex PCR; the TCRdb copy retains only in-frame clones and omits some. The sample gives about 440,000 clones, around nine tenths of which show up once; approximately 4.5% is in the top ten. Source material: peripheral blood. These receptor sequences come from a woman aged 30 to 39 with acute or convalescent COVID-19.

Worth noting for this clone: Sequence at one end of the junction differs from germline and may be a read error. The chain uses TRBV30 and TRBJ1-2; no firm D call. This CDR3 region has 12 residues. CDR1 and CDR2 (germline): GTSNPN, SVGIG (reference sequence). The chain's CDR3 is CAGRGEVGGYTF. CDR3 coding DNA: TGTGCCGGGAGAGGCGAGGTCGGGGGCTACACCTTC.

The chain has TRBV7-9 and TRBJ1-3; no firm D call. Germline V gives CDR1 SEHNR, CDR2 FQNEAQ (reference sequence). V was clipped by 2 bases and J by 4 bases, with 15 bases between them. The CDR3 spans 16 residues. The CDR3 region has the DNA TGTGCCAGCAGCTTAACGAGGGCCGAAAAGGGAAACACCATATATTTT. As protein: CASSLTRAEKGNTIYF. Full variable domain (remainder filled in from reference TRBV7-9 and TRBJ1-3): DTGVSQNPRHKITKRGQNVTFRCDPISEHNRLYWYRQTLGQGPEFLTYFQNEAQLEKSRLLSDRFSAERPKGSFSTLEIQRTEQGDSAMYLCASSLTRAEKGNTIYFGEGSWLTVV.

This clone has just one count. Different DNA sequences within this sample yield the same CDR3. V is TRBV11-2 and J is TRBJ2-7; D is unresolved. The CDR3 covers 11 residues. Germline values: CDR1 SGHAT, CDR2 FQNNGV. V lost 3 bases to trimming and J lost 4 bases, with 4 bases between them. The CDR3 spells CASSFSYEQYF. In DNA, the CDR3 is TGTGCCAGCAGCTTTTCTTACGAGCAGTACTTC.

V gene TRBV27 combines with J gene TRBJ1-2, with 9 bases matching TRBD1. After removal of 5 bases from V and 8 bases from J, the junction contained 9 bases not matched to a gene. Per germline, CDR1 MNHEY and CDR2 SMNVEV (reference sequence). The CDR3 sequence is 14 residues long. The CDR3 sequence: CASSTVGTGIGYTF. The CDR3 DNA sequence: TGTGCCAGCAGTACGGTCGGGACAGGGATCGGCTACACCTTC.

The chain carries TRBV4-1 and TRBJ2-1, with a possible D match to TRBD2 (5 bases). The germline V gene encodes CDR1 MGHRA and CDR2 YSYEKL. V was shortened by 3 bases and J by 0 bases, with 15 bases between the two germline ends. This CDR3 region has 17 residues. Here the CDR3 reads CASSQAGLASSYNEQFF. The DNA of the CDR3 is TGCGCCAGCAGCCAGGCCGGACTGGCAAGCTCCTACAATGAGCAGTTCTTC.

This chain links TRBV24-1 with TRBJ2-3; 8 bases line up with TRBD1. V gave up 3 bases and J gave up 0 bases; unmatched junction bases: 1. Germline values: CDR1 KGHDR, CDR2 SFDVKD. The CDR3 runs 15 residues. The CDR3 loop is CATSDRQGSTDTQYF. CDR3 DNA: TGTGCCACCAGTGATCGACAGGGGAGCACAGATACGCAGTATTTT.

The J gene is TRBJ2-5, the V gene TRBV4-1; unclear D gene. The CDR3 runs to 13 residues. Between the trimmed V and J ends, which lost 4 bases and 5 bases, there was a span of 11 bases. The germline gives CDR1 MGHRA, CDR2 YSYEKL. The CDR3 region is CASSPRFGETQYF. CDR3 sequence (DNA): TGCGCCAGCAGCCCCCGTTTTGGCGAGACCCAGTACTTC.

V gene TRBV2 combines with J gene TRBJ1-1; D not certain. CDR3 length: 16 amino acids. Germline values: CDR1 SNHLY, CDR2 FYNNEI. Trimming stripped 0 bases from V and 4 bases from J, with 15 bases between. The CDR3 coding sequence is TGTGCCAGCAGTGAAGCGGCCGGGATTGCTGGCACTGAAGCTTTCTTT. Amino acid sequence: CASSEAAGIAGTEAFF.

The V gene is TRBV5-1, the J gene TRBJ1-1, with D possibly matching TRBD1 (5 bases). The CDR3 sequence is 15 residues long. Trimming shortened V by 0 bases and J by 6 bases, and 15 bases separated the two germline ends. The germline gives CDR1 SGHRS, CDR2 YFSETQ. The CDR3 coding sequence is TGCGCCAGCAGCTTGGGTGTGGGGCTAGGCTCTGAAGCTTTCTTT. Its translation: CASSLGVGLGSEAFF.